Each of the 2 T cell receptor beta chains below was sequenced from the same sample in a study of blood T cell repertoires in COVID-19. Clones were sequenced by immunoSEQ multiplex PCR, and TCRdb holds only the in-frame ones, with some missing. The data contain approximately 190,000 clones, over 75% of them singletons. The sequencing sample was made of peripheral blood. The receptors come from an older man with acute or convalescent COVID-19.

The chain has TRBV7-2 and TRBJ1-4, with a tentative D call TRBD1 (5 bases). The V and J ends lost 1 base and 3 bases respectively, with 9 bases between them. The V gene's germline CDR1 is SGHTA and CDR2 FQGNSA. The CDR3 sequence is 15 residues long. The CDR3 loop is CASSLVSGANEKLFF. CDR3 DNA sequence: TGTGCCAGCAGCTTAGTGTCGGGGGCTAATGAAAAACTGTTTTTT.

This clone was seen a few times. The rearrangement uses TRBV12-3 or TRBV12-4 and TRBJ1-1; D ambiguous. The CDR3 has 13 residues. V gave up 2 bases and J gave up 4 bases, with 8 bases separating them. The CDR3 protein is CASSLRGPTEAFF. The CDR3 nucleotides are TGTGCCAGCAGTTTACGAGGGCCCACTGAAGCTTTCTTT.